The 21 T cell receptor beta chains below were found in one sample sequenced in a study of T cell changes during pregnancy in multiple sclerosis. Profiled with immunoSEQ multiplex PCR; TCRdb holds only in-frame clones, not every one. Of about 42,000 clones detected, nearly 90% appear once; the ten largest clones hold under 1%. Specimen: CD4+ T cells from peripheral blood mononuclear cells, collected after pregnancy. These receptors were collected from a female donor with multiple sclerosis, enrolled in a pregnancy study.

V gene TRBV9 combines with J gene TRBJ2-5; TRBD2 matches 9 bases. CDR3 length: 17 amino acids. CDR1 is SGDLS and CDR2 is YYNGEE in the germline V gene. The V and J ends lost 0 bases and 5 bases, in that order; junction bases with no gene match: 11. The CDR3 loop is CASSVGGGGAVVETQYF. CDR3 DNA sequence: TGTGCCAGCAGCGTAGGCGGCGGGGGGGCTGTGGTGGAGACCCAGTACTTC. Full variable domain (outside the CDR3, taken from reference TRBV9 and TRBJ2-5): DSGVTQTPKHLITATGQRVTLRCSPRSGDLSVYWYQQSLDQGLQFLIQYYNGEERAKGNILERFSAQQFPDLHSELNLSSLELGDSALYFCASSVGGGGAVVETQYFGPGTRLLVL.

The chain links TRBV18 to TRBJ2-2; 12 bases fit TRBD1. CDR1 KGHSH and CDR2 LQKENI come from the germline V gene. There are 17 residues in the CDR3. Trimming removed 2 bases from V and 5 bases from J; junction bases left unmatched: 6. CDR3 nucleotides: TGTGCCAGCTCACCATCGGGACAGGGGGCGTGGACCGGGGAGCTGTTTTTT. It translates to CASSPSGQGAWTGELFF.

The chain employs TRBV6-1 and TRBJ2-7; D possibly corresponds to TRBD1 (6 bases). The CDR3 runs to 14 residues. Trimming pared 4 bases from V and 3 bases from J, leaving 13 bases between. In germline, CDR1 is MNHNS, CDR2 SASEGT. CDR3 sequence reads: CASSAFGRGYEQYF. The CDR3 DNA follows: TGTGCCAGCAGTGCCTTCGGCAGGGGCTACGAGCAGTACTTC.

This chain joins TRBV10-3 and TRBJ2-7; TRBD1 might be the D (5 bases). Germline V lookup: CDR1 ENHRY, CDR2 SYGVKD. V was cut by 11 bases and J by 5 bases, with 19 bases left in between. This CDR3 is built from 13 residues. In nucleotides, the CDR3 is TGTGCCGCCGGCCTTGGAGTCAGGGACGAGCAGTACTTC. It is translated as CAAGLGVRDEQYF.

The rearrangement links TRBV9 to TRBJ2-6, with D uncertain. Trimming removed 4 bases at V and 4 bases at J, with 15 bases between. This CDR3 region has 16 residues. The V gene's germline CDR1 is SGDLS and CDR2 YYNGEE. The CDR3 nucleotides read TGTGCCAGCAGCTCAGACTCCGCACTCGGGGCCAACGTCCTGACTTTC. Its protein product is CASSSDSALGANVLTF.

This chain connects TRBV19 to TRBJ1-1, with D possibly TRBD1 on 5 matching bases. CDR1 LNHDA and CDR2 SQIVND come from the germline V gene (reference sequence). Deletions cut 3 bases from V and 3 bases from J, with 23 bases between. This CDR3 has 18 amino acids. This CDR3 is CASSILLPRARGDTEAFF. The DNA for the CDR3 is TGTGCCAGTAGTATTCTGCTCCCCAGGGCCCGGGGGGACACTGAAGCTTTCTTT.

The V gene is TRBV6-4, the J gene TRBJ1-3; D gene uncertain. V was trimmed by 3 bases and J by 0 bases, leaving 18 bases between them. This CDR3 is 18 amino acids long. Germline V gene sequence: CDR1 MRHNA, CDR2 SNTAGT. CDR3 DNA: TGTGCCAGCAGTGAAAATGGGAGGGTTCGGGCCTCTGGAAACACCATATATTTT. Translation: CASSENGRVRASGNTIYF.

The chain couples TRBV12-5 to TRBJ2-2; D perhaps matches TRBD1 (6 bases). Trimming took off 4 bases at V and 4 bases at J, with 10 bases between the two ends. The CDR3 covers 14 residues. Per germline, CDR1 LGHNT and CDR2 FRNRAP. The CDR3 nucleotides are TGTGCTAGTGGTTCACAGGGTGGCACCGGGGAGCTGTTTTTT. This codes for CASGSQGGTGELFF. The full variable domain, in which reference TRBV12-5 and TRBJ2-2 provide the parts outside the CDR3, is DARVTQTPRHKVTEMGQEVTMRCQPILGHNTVFWYRQTMMQGLELLAYFRNRAPLDDSGMPKDRFSAEMPDATLATLKIQPSEPRDSAVYFCASGSQGGTGELFFGEGSRLTVL.

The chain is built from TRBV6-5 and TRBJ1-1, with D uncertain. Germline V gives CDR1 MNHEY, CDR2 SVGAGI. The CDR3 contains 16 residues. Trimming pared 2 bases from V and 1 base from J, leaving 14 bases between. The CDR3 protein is CASSYVAGPWNTEAFF. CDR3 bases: TGTGCCAGCAGTTACGTGGCAGGTCCATGGAACACTGAAGCTTTCTTT.

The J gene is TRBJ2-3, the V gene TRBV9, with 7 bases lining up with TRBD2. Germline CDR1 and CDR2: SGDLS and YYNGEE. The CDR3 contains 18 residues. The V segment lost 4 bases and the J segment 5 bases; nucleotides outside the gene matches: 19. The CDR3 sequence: CASSPRTSASQAGDTQYF. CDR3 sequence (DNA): TGTGCCAGCAGCCCCCGCACTAGCGCATCCCAAGCGGGAGATACGCAGTATTTT.

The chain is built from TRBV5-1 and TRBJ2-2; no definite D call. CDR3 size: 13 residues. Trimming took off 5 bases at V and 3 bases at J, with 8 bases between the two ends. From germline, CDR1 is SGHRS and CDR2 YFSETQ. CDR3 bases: TGCGCCAGCAGTTCGCGGTACACCGGGGAGCTGTTTTTT. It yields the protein CASSSRYTGELFF. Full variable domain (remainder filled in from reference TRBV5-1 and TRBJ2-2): KAGVTQTPRYLIKTRGQQVTLSCSPISGHRSVSWYQQTPGQGLQFLFEYFSETQRNKGNFPGRFSGRQFSNSRSEMNVSTLELGDSALYLCASSSRYTGELFFGEGSRLTVL.

The CDR3 spells CASSLSPAGRGETQYF. The CDR3, as DNA: TGTGCCAGCAGCTTGAGTCCGGCGGGAAGAGGAGAGACCCAGTACTTC. The chain couples TRBV5-5 to TRBJ2-5, with D possibly TRBD2 on 6 matching bases. This CDR3 is 16 amino acids long. Germline V CDR1 and CDR2: SGHKS, YYEKEE (reference sequence). V lost 1 base and J lost 4, with 17 bases in between.

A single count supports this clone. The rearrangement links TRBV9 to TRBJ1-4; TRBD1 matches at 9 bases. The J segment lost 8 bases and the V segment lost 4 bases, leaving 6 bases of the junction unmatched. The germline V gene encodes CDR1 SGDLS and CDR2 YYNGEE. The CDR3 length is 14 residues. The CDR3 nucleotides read TGTGCCAGCAGCAGGACAGGGGCAGGGGAAAAACTGTTTTTT. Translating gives CASSRTGAGEKLFF. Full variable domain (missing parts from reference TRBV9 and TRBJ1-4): DSGVTQTPKHLITATGQRVTLRCSPRSGDLSVYWYQQSLDQGLQFLIQYYNGEERAKGNILERFSAQQFPDLHSELNLSSLELGDSALYFCASSRTGAGEKLFFGSGTQLSVL.

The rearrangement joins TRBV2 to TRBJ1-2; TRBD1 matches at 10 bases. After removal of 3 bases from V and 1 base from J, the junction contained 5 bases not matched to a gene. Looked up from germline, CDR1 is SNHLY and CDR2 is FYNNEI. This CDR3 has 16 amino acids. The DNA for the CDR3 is TGTGCCAGCAGTGATGGGACAGGGGACTTTAACTATGGCTACACCTTC. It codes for CASSDGTGDFNYGYTF.

As DNA, the CDR3 is TGTGCCAGCAGCTTCGTGTATCAGCCCCAGCATTTT. Its translation: CASSFVYQPQHF. The V and J genes are TRBV7-2 and TRBJ1-5; unclear D gene. The V end was cut by 3 bases, the J end by 5 bases, with 5 bases between. CDR3 length: 12 amino acids. Germline V gene lookup returns CDR1 SGHTA and CDR2 FQGNSA.

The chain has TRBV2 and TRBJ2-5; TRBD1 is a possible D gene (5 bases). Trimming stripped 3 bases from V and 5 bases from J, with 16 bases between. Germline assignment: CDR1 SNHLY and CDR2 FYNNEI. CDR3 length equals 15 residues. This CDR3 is CASSDASRTSETQYF. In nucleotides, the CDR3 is TGTGCCAGCAGTGACGCATCCAGGACATCGGAGACCCAGTACTTC.

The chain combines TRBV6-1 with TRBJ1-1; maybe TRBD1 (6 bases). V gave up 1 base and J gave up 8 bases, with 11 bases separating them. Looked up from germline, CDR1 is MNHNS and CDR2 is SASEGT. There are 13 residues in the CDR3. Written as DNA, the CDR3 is TGTGCCAGCAGTGAAGGGACAGCCAGGGAAGCTTTCTTT. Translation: CASSEGTAREAFF.

DNA of the CDR3: TGTGCCTGGGGAGGAGGGACTAATGAAAAACTGTTTTTT. It translates to CAWGGGTNEKLFF. This chain connects TRBV30 to TRBJ1-4; D ambiguous. The germline CDR1 and CDR2 sequences are GTSNPN and SVGIG (reference sequence). The CDR3 runs 13 residues. V was cut by 5 bases and J by 2 bases, with 9 bases left in between.

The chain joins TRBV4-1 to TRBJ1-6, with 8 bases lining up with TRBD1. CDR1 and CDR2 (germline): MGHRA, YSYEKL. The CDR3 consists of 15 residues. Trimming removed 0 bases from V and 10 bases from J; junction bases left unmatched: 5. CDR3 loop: CASSQEWTGLSPLHF. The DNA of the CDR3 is TGCGCCAGCAGCCAAGAATGGACAGGGTTATCACCCCTCCACTTT.

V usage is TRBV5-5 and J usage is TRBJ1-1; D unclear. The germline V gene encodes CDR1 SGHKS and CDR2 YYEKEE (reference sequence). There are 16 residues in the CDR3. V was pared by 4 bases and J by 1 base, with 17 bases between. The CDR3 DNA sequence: TGTGCCAGCAGCCCGCGGGAAAGGTTTCGGAACACTGAAGCTTTCTTT. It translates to CASSPRERFRNTEAFF. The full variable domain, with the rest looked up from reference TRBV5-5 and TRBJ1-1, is DAGVTQSPTHLIKTRGQQVTLRCSPISGHKSVSWYQQVLGQGPQFIFQYYEKEERGRGNFPDRFSARQFPNYSSELNVNALLLGDSALYLCASSPRERFRNTEAFFGQGTRLTVV.

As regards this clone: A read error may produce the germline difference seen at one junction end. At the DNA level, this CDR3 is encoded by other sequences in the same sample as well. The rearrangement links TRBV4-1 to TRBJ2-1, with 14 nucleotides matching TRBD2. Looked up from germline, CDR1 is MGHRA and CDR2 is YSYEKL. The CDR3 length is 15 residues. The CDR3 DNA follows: TGCGCCAGCCGAGCGGGACTAGCGGGGGACAATGAACAGTTCTTC. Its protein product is CASRAGLAGDNEQFF.